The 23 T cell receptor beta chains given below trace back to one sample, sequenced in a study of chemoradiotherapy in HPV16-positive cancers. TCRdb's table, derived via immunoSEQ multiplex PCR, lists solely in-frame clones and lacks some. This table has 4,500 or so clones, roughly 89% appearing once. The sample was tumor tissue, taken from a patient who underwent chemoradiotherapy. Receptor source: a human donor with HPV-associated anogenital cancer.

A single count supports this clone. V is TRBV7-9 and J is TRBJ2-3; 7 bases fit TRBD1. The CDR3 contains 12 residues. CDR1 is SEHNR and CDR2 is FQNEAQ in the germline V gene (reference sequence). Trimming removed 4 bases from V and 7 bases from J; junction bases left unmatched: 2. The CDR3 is CASSSTGNTQYF. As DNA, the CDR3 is TGTGCCAGCAGCTCGACAGGGAATACGCAGTATTTT.

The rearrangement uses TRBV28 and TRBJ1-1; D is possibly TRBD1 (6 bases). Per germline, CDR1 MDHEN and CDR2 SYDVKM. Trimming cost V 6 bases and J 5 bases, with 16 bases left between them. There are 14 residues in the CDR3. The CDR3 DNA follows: TGTGCCAGCAGACCGGGACACCTCGTAACTGAAGCTTTCTTT. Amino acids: CASRPGHLVTEAFF.

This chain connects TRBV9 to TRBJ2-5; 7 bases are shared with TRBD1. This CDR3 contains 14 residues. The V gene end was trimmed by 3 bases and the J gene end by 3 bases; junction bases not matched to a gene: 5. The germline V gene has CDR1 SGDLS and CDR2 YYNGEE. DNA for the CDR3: TGTGCCAGCAGCGGACGGGACAGCAAAGAGACCCAGTACTTC. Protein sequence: CASSGRDSKETQYF.

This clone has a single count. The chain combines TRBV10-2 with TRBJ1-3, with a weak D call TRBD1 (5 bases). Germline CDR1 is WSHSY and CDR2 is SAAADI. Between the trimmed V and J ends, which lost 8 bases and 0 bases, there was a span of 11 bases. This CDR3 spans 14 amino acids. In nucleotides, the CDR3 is TGCGCCAGCCGAACAGGCGGCTCTGGAAACACCATATATTTT. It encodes CASRTGGSGNTIYF.

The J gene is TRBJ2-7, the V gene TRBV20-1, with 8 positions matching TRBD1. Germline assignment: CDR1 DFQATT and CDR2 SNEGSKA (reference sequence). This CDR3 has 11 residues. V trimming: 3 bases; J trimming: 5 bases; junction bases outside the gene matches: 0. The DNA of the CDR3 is TGCAGTGCTAGGACAGGGGACGAGCAGTACTTC. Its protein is CSARTGDEQYF.

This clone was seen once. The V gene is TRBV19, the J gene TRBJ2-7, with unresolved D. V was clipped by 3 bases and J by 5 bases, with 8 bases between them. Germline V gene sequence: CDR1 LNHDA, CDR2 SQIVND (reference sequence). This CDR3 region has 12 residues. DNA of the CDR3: TGTGCCAGTAGTATGGGCGCAAACGAGCAGTACTTC. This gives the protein CASSMGANEQYF.

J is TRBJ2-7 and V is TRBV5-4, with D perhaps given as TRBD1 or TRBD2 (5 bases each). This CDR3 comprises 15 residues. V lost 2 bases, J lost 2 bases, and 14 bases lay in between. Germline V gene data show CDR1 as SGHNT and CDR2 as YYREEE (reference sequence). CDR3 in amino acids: CASSFSGTETYEQYF. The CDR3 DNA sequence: TGTGCCAGCAGCTTTTCCGGGACGGAAACCTACGAGCAGTACTTC.

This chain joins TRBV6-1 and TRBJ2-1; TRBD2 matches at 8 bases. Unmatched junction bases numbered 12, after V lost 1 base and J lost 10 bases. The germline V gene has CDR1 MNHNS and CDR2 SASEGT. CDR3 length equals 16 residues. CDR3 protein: CASSEVVGGGYREQFF. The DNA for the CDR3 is TGTGCCAGCAGTGAAGTGGTCGGGGGGGGATATCGGGAGCAGTTCTTC.

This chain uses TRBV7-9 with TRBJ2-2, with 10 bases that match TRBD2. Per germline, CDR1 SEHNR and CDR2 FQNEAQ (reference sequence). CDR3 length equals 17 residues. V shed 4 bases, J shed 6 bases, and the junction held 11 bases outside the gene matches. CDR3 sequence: CASSSSGTSATPGELFF. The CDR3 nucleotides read TGTGCCAGCAGCTCAAGCGGGACTAGCGCTACGCCCGGGGAGCTGTTTTTT.

CDR3 nucleotide sequence: TGTGCCAGCAGCCATGGGACCCGAGGGTACGAGCAGTACTTC. Translated: CASSHGTRGYEQYF. This chain links TRBV7-3 with TRBJ2-7; TRBD1 or TRBD2 may be the D gene (5 bases each). The V and J ends lost 5 bases and 4 bases respectively, with 15 bases between them. The CDR3 runs to 14 residues. Germline CDR1 reads SGHTA; CDR2 reads FQGTGA.

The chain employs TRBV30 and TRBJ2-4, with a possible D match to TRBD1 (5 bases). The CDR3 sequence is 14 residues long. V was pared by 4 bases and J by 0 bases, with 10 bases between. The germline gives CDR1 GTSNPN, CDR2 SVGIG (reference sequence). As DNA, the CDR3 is TGTGCCTGGAAGAGACAGCTAGCCAAAAACATTCAGTACTTC. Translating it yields CAWKRQLAKNIQYF.

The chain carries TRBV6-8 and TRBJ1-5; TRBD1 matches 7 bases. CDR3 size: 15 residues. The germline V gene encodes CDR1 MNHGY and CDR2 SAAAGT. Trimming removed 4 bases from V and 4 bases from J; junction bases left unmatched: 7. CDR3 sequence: CASSLDRAKNQPQHF. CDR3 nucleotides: TGTGCCAGCAGTTTAGACAGGGCGAAAAATCAGCCCCAGCATTTT.

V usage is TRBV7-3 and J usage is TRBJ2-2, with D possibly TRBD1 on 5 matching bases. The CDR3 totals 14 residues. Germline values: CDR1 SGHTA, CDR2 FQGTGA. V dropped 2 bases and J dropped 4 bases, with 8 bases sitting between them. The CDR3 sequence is CASSLDSLTGELFF. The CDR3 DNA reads TGTGCCAGCAGCTTAGACAGCCTCACCGGGGAGCTGTTTTTT.

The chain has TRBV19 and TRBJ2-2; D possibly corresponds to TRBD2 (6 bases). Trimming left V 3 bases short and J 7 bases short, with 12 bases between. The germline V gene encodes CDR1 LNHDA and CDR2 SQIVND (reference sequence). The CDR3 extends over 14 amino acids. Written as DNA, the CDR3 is TGTGCCAGTAGTATCGGGAGTGGTAGCGGGGAGCTGTTTTTT. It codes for CASSIGSGSGELFF.

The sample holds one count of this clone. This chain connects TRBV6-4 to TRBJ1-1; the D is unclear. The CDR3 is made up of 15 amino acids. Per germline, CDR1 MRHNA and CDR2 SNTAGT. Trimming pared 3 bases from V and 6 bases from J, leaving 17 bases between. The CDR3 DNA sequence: TGTGCCAGCAGTGAAACGAAGGGTTGGTATGCTGAAGCTTTCTTT. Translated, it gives CASSETKGWYAEAFF.

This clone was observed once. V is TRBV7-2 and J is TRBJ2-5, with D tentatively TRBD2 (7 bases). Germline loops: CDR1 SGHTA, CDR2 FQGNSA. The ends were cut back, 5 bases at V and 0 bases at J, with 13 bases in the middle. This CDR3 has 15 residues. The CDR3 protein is CASSLRGGDQETQYF. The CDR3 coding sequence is TGTGCCAGCAGCCTAAGGGGGGGGGACCAAGAGACCCAGTACTTC.

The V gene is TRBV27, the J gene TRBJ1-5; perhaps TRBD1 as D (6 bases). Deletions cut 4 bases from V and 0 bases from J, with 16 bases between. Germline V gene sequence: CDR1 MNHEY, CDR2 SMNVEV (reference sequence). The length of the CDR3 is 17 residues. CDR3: CASSSRGGLNSNQPQHF. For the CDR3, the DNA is TGTGCCAGCAGTTCCCGTGGGGGGCTTAATAGCAATCAGCCCCAGCATTTT.

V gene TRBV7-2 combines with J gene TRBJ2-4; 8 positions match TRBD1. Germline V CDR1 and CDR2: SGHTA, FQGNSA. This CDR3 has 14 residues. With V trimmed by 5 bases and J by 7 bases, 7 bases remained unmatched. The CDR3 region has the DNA TGTGCCAGCAGCCAGGAGACAGGGGTGAACATTCAGTACTTC. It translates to CASSQETGVNIQYF.

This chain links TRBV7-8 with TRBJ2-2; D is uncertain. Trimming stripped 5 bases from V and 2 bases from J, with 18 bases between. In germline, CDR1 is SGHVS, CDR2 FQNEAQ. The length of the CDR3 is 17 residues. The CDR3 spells CASSPPKAFPNTGELFF. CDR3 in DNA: TGTGCCAGCAGCCCACCGAAAGCATTCCCCAACACCGGGGAGCTGTTTTTT.

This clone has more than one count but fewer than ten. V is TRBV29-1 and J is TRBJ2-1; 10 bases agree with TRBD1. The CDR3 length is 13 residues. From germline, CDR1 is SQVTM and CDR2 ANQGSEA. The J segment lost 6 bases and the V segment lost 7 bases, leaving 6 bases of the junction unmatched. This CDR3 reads CSAGTGDGNEQFF. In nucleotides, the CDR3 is TGCAGCGCCGGGACAGGGGACGGCAATGAGCAGTTCTTC.

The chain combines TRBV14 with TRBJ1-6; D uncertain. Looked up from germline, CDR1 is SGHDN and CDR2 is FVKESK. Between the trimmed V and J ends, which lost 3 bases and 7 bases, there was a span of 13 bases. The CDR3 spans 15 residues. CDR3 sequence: CASSQFPAKNSPLHF. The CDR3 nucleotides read TGTGCCAGCAGCCAGTTCCCAGCCAAGAATTCACCCCTCCACTTT. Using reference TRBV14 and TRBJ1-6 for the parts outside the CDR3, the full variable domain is EAGVTQFPSHSVIEKGQTVTLRCDPISGHDNLYWYRRVMGKEIKFLLHFVKESKQDESGMPNNRFLAERTGGTYSTLKVQPAELEDSGVYFCASSQFPAKNSPLHFGNGTRLTVT.

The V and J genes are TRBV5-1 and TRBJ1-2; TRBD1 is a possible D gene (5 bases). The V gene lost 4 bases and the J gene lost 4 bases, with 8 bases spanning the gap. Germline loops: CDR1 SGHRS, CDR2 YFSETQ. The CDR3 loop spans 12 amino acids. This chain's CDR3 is CASSLDTYGYTF. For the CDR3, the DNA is TGCGCCAGCAGCCTGGACACCTATGGCTACACCTTC.

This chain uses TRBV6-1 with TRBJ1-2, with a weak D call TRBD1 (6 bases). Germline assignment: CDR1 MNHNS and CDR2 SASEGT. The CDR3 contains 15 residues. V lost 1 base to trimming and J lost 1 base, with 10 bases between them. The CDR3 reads CASSEGGGINYGYTF. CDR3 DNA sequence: TGTGCCAGCAGTGAAGGAGGGGGGATTAACTATGGCTACACCTTC.